The 7 T cell receptor beta chains below come from one sample, sequenced in a study of human T cells and chemical hapten exposure. The time point was: patch test 2, 6 weeks after DPC sensitization. The treatment denotes: therapeutic diphenylcyclopropenone sensitization with weekly scalp DPC. TCRdb used MiXCR to reprocess the RACE reads, holding one entry per CDR3 protein. This sample has a few hundred thousand distinct CDR3 sequences; about 6% occur once, and the top ten carry approximately 5.4%. The sequences come from whole blood, collected in connection with sensitization to the hapten diphenylcyclopropenone (DPC). These receptors were taken from a woman younger than 35 with alopecia areata. Some clones in this sample may be carry-over from other donors' samples.

V and J are TRBV4-3 and TRBJ2-3; 9 bases align to TRBD2. Per germline, CDR1 LGHNA and CDR2 YSLEER. The CDR3 runs to 17 residues. After removal of 0 bases from V and 5 bases from J, the junction contained 9 bases not matched to a gene. The CDR3 region has the DNA TGCGCCAGCAGCCAAGACAAGGCTAGCGGGGAGGTAGATACGCAGTATTTT. This codes for CASSQDKASGEVDTQYF.

Regarding this clonotype: This may be a read error: a much more frequent sequence differs by one nucleotide. Since the CDR3 does not end with the conserved phenylalanine or tryptophan, this likely comes from a read error. The chain has TRBV3-1 and TRBJ1-6; D is undetermined. Per germline, CDR1 LGHDT and CDR2 YNNKEL (reference sequence). The CDR3 consists of 15 residues. V was shortened by 3 bases and J by 0 bases, with 6 bases between the two germline ends. CDR3 residues: CASSHVSSYNSPLHL. The CDR3 nucleotides are TGTGCCAGCAGCCACGTCAGCTCCTATAATTCACCCCTCCACCTT.

The chain carries TRBV4-1 and TRBJ2-7; D unclear. There are 15 residues in the CDR3. Trimming took off 3 bases at V and 2 bases at J, with 14 bases between the two ends. CDR1 is MGHRA, CDR2 YSYEKL, per germline. This chain's CDR3 is CASSQYPGSPYEQYF. For the CDR3, the DNA is TGCGCCAGCAGCCAGTACCCGGGCTCCCCCTACGAGCAGTACTTC.

The chain uses TRBV6-2 or TRBV6-3 and TRBJ2-2; D may be TRBD1 (6 bases). The CDR3 runs to 13 residues. Germline V CDR1 and CDR2: MNHEY, SVGEGT. V lost 11 bases and J lost 2, with 12 bases in between. CDR3 sequence reads: CALAQGNTGELFF. In DNA form, the CDR3 reads TGTGCCCTTGCACAGGGAAACACCGGGGAGCTGTTTTTT.

This clonotype has a count of ten or more. The chain carries TRBV10-3 and TRBJ2-4; 8 nucleotides line up with TRBD2. There are 16 residues in the CDR3. With 0 bases clipped from V and 2 bases from J, the junction kept 3 bases outside the gene matches. Germline CDR1 reads ENHRY; CDR2 reads SYGVKD. The CDR3 bases are TGTGCCATCAGTGAGTCTAGCGGGGCGACCAAAAACATTCAGTACTTC. Its translation: CAISESSGATKNIQYF.

This clonotype was counted a few times. The V call is TRBV6-2 or TRBV6-3, the J call TRBJ2-7; D call uncertain. Trimming cost V 2 bases and J 4 bases, with 3 bases left between them. CDR3 length equals 11 residues. In germline, CDR1 is MNHEY, CDR2 SVGEGT. The CDR3 DNA reads TGTGCCAGCAGTTACCGGTACGAGCAGTACTTC. This gives the protein CASSYRYEQYF.

This clonotype was observed a single time. V and J are TRBV12-3 or TRBV12-4 and TRBJ1-1; D is uncertain. The CDR3 length is 13 residues. V lost 8 bases, J lost 2 bases, and 12 bases lay in between. CDR3 loop: CASSLTINTEAFF. The CDR3 DNA sequence: TGTGCCAGCTCCCTAACCATAAACACTGAAGCTTTCTTT.